The 20 T cell receptor beta chains below were found in one sample sequenced in a study of T cell responses to AZD1222 COVID-19 vaccine. The table came from immunoSEQ multiplex PCR; TCRdb's copy has only in-frame clones and leaves some out. The data hold around 28,000 clones, with about nine tenths observed a single time. The source material was peripheral blood, sampled on day 0 of AZD1222 vaccination. These receptors came from an adult in good health.

V and J are TRBV24-1 and TRBJ2-1; 7 bases align to TRBD1. Germline V gene data show CDR1 as KGHDR and CDR2 as SFDVKD. Trimming at V came to 7 bases and at J to 7 bases, leaving 9 bases not matched to a gene. The CDR3 covers 14 residues. CDR3 nucleotide sequence: TGTGCCACCAGGGACAGGACAAAGGGGAATGAGCAGTTCTTC. Translation: CATRDRTKGNEQFF.

The chain carries TRBV11-2 and TRBJ2-7, with 8 nucleotides matching TRBD2. The junction had 7 bases not matched to a gene; V was cut back by 3 bases and J by 3 bases. CDR1 and CDR2 (germline): SGHAT, FQNNGV. The CDR3 is 15 amino acids. Here the CDR3 reads CASSFSGNHIYEQYF. The CDR3 DNA reads TGTGCCAGCAGCTTTAGCGGGAACCATATCTACGAGCAGTACTTC.

Here the CDR3 reads CASSRDRAGEAFF. CDR3 nucleotide sequence: TGTGCCAGCAGCCGAGACAGGGCGGGTGAAGCTTTCTTT. The genes are TRBV4-2 and TRBJ1-1, with 7 bases fitting TRBD1. V dropped 4 bases and J dropped 7; count of bases not matched to a gene: 6. The CDR3 runs 13 residues. Germline V gene data show CDR1 as LGHNA and CDR2 as YNFKEQ.

The chain has TRBV23-1 and TRBJ1-4; TRBD1 aligns across 10 bases. TRBV23-1 is an ORF for which the function is uncertain. V lost 0 bases and J lost 7; bases outside the gene matches: 8. The CDR3 has 17 amino acids. CDR3 in amino acids: CASSQSAVRDRGEKLFF. CDR3 nucleotide sequence: TGCGCCAGCAGTCAATCGGCTGTCCGGGACAGGGGTGAAAAACTGTTTTTT.

CDR3 protein: CASRFGGGNTEAFF. The DNA of the CDR3 is TGCGCCAGCAGATTTGGAGGGGGGAACACTGAAGCTTTCTTT. The chain joins TRBV5-1 to TRBJ1-1, with TRBD1 as a possible D gene (6 bases). CDR1 SGHRS and CDR2 YFSETQ come from the germline V gene. V was cut by 5 bases and J by 1 base, with 12 bases left in between. There are 14 residues in the CDR3. The complete variable domain, with remaining parts taken from reference TRBV5-1 and TRBJ1-1, reads KAGVTQTPRYLIKTRGQQVTLSCSPISGHRSVSWYQQTPGQGLQFLFEYFSETQRNKGNFPGRFSGRQFSNSRSEMNVSTLELGDSALYLCASRFGGGNTEAFFGQGTRLTVV.

The V call is TRBV28, the J call TRBJ2-3; D is possibly TRBD2 (5 bases). The CDR3 sequence is 15 residues long. The V and J ends lost 3 bases and 8 bases respectively, with 18 bases between them. Germline lookup yields CDR1 MDHEN and CDR2 SYDVKM. The CDR3 loop is CASSFLRAPPGTQYF. In nucleotides, the CDR3 is TGTGCCAGCAGTTTTTTGAGGGCCCCACCAGGTACGCAGTATTTT. The variable domain in full, completed from reference TRBV28 and TRBJ2-3, reads DVKVTQSSRYLVKRTGEKVFLECVQDMDHENMFWYRQDPGLGLRLIYFSYDVKMKEKGDIPEGYSVSREKKERFSLILESASTNQTSMYLCASSFLRAPPGTQYFGPGTRLTVL.

V usage is TRBV27 and J usage is TRBJ2-7; perhaps D is TRBD1 or TRBD2 (6 bases each). The germline V and J ends were trimmed by 1 base and 1 base, with 14 bases remaining between them. The CDR3 covers 16 residues. Germline lookup yields CDR1 MNHEY and CDR2 SMNVEV (reference sequence). The CDR3: CASSLLGGGKSYEQYF. CDR3 bases: TGTGCCAGCAGTTTATTGGGGGGCGGCAAGTCCTACGAGCAGTACTTC.

V and J are TRBV6-2 or TRBV6-3 and TRBJ2-5; the D is unclear. Looked up from germline, CDR1 is MNHEY and CDR2 is SVGEGT. V shed 4 bases and J shed 10 bases, with 19 bases lying between them. CDR3 length equals 14 residues. This chain's CDR3 is CASSFAIVPEDQYF. The DNA of the CDR3 is TGTGCCAGCAGTTTCGCCATAGTCCCAGAAGACCAGTACTTC.

The rearrangement uses TRBV5-1 and TRBJ2-2, with D possibly matching TRBD2 (6 bases). V was cut by 7 bases and J by 3 bases, with 13 bases left in between. From germline, CDR1 is SGHRS and CDR2 YFSETQ. The CDR3 spans 14 residues. CDR3 coding DNA: TGCGCCAGCCGGAGGGTGGATGACACCGGGGAGCTGTTTTTT. Its protein is CASRRVDDTGELFF.

The rearrangement links TRBV5-1 to TRBJ2-1; no definite D call. Germline V gives CDR1 SGHRS, CDR2 YFSETQ. With 2 bases removed from V and 4 bases from J, the gap between germline ends came to 13 bases. The CDR3 loop spans 15 amino acids. The CDR3 DNA reads as TGCGCCAGCAGCTTCGGTCAGCCTTTATACAATGAGCAGTTCTTC. Residues: CASSFGQPLYNEQFF.

The J gene is TRBJ2-3, the V gene TRBV29-1, with 8 nucleotides matching TRBD2. Trimming cost V 4 bases and J 4 bases; bases outside gene matches: 4. The CDR3 has 13 amino acids. CDR1 is SQVTM, CDR2 ANQGSEA, per germline. Here the CDR3 reads CSVGGSGADTQYF. The DNA for the CDR3 is TGCAGCGTTGGAGGTAGCGGGGCAGATACGCAGTATTTT.

For the CDR3, the DNA is TGCAGCGTTGGGGGACTCGAACAAGAGACCCAGTACTTC. Its translation: CSVGGLEQETQYF. This chain uses TRBV29-1 with TRBJ2-5; perhaps TRBD2 as D (6 bases). CDR3 length equals 13 residues. Trimming stripped 4 bases from V and 2 bases from J, with 11 bases between. The germline CDR1 and CDR2 sequences are SQVTM and ANQGSEA.

The chain recombines TRBV28 with TRBJ2-1; D might be TRBD1 or TRBD2, each matching 6 bases. The V end was cut by 2 bases, the J end by 0 bases, with 20 bases between. Germline assignment: CDR1 MDHEN and CDR2 SYDVKM. There are 19 residues in the CDR3. The CDR3 protein is CASSLPRLGAGSSYNEQFF. Here the CDR3 DNA reads TGTGCCAGCAGTTTACCCCGGTTGGGGGCGGGGAGCTCCTACAATGAGCAGTTCTTC.

The J gene is TRBJ1-1, the V gene TRBV29-1; the match to TRBD1 covers 7 bases. V lost 4 bases, J lost 4 bases, and 6 bases stayed unmatched. This CDR3 is built from 13 residues. Germline CDR1 is SQVTM and CDR2 is ANQGSEA. CDR3 bases: TGCAGCGTTGGACAGGGAAGGGGCACTGAAGCTTTCTTT. As protein: CSVGQGRGTEAFF.

The chain is built from TRBV5-1 and TRBJ2-1; no definite D call. Germline-derived CDR1 and CDR2 are SGHRS and YFSETQ. Trimming shortened V by 0 bases and J by 5 bases, and 6 bases separated the two germline ends. CDR3 size: 13 residues. The CDR3 region is CASSLVTDNEQFF. The CDR3 DNA follows: TGCGCCAGCAGCTTGGTTACAGACAATGAGCAGTTCTTC. Variable domain in full (rest from reference TRBV5-1 and TRBJ2-1): KAGVTQTPRYLIKTRGQQVTLSCSPISGHRSVSWYQQTPGQGLQFLFEYFSETQRNKGNFPGRFSGRQFSNSRSEMNVSTLELGDSALYLCASSLVTDNEQFFGPGTRLTVL.

The chain joins TRBV4-3 to TRBJ2-1, with a tentative D call TRBD2 (6 bases). This CDR3 comprises 16 residues. Trimming took 3 bases from V and 0 from J, leaving 12 bases between them. The germline V gene encodes CDR1 LGHNA and CDR2 YSLEER. The CDR3 spells CASSHGRGGSYNEQFF. CDR3 in DNA: TGCGCCAGCAGCCATGGGCGGGGCGGCTCCTACAATGAGCAGTTCTTC.

J is TRBJ1-1 and V is TRBV7-9; the D gene is possibly TRBD1 (5 bases). V was clipped by 5 bases and J by 5 bases, with 12 bases between them. This CDR3 contains 13 residues. Germline CDR1 reads SEHNR; CDR2 reads FQNEAQ (reference sequence). CDR3 protein: CASSRDVQTEAFF. The CDR3 nucleotides read TGTGCCAGCAGCAGGGACGTTCAAACTGAAGCTTTCTTT.

This rearrangement joins TRBV9 to TRBJ2-7; 13 bases line up with TRBD2. V lost 0 bases to trimming and J lost 4 bases; unmatched junction nucleotides: 1. Germline CDR1 and CDR2: SGDLS and YYNGEE. The CDR3 is 15 residues long. The CDR3, as DNA: TGTGCCAGCAGCGTAGGACTAGCGGGAGGATACGAGCAGTACTTC. This translates into CASSVGLAGGYEQYF.

This clone was detected only once. V usage is TRBV18 and J usage is TRBJ2-3; 11 nucleotides match TRBD2. Germline V CDR1 and CDR2: KGHSH, LQKENI. This CDR3 comprises 15 residues. V trimming: 4 bases; J trimming: 3 bases; junction bases outside the gene matches: 3. The DNA of the CDR3 is TGTGCCAGCTCACAACTAGCGGGAGAAACAGATACGCAGTATTTT. Translating it yields CASSQLAGETDTQYF.

The rearrangement uses TRBV29-1 and TRBJ1-1, with D unresolved. This CDR3 has 12 amino acids. Germline V gene sequence: CDR1 SQVTM, CDR2 ANQGSEA. Trimming removed 3 bases at V and 4 bases at J, with 9 bases between. CDR3 bases: TGCAGCGTTGAGTCCTCCATCACTGAAGCTTTCTTT. This sequence encodes CSVESSITEAFF.